Following are 9 T cell receptor beta chains from one sample sequenced in a study of CD8+CD57+ T cells in acquired aplastic anemia. According to the study, genomic DNA was the template for TCR beta VDJ and CDR3 profiling. TCRdb independently ran MiXCR on the reads; one entry per CDR3 protein. This table holds some 220,000 distinct CDR3 sequences, roughly 35% found once. Sequencing was done on a sample of sorted CD4+, CD8+, or CD8+CD57+ T cells (not recorded which) from PBMCs. These TCRs come from a human donor in good health, serving as a control.

With respect to this clonotype: Given a much more abundant clone one base away, this may be a read error. CDR3 in amino acids: CASSTKNGLNTYEQYF. In DNA form, the CDR3 reads TGTGCCAGTAGTACGAAAAATGGCCTAAACACCTACGAGCAGTACTTC. The rearrangement uses TRBV19 and TRBJ2-7; D gene unclear. The CDR3 loop spans 16 amino acids. Between the trimmed V and J ends, which lost 4 bases and 2 bases, there was a span of 18 bases. Germline CDR1 LNHDA, CDR2 SQIVND (reference sequence).

This clonotype was picked up many times. V usage is TRBV20-1 and J usage is TRBJ2-7; TRBD2 matches 9 bases. V lost 3 bases to trimming and J lost 1 base; unmatched junction nucleotides: 7. The germline V gene has CDR1 DFQATT and CDR2 SNEGSKA (reference sequence). The CDR3 has 15 amino acids. The CDR3 here is CSASLRRGGSYEQYF. The DNA of the CDR3 is TGCAGTGCTAGTTTACGGCGGGGGGGTTCCTACGAGCAGTACTTC.

This chain connects TRBV20-1 to TRBJ2-1, with 9 bases that match TRBD2. J gave up 5 bases and V 0 bases, and 8 bases lay outside the gene matches. This CDR3 is built from 16 residues. Germline lookup yields CDR1 DFQATT and CDR2 SNEGSKA (reference sequence). CDR3 region: CSARDPRLAADNEQFF. CDR3 coding DNA: TGCAGTGCTAGAGACCCCAGACTAGCGGCCGACAATGAGCAGTTCTTC.

This clonotype was seen repeatedly, ten times or more. This chain connects TRBV11-2 to TRBJ1-3; D unresolved. Germline CDR1 and CDR2: SGHAT and FQNNGV. The germline V and J ends were trimmed by 5 bases and 4 bases, with 6 bases remaining between them. The CDR3 totals 12 residues. The CDR3 region is CASSIAGNTIYF. The CDR3 nucleotides are TGTGCCAGCAGCATTGCGGGAAACACCATATATTTT. Combining the CDR3 with reference TRBV11-2 and TRBJ1-3 gives the whole variable domain EAGVAQSPRYKIIEKRQSVAFWCNPISGHATLYWYQQILGQGPKLLIQFQNNGVVDDSQLPKDRFSAERLKGVDSTLKIQPAKLEDSAVYLCASSIAGNTIYFGEGSWLTVV.

This clonotype appeared many times. The rearrangement links TRBV7-6 to TRBJ2-5, with unresolved D. Trimming left V 2 bases short and J 0 bases short, with 4 bases between. This CDR3 region has 13 residues. Germline V gene sequence: CDR1 SGHVS, CDR2 FNYEAQ. This CDR3 is CASSLINQETQYF. The CDR3 nucleotides read TGTGCCAGCAGCTTAATCAACCAAGAGACCCAGTACTTC.

Note on this clonotype: This may stem from a read error, because a much larger clone lies one nucleotide away. This chain links TRBV29-1 with TRBJ1-1, with 7 bases aligning to TRBD1. This CDR3 spans 12 amino acids. Germline CDR1 reads SQVTM; CDR2 reads ANQGSEA. The CDR3: CSGGQLNTGAFF. Here the CDR3 DNA reads TGCAGCGGGGGACAGCTGAACACTGGAGCTTTCTTT. The full variable domain, in which reference TRBV29-1 and TRBJ1-1 provide the parts outside the CDR3, is SAVISQKPSRDICQRGTSLTIQCQVDSQVTMMFWYRQQPGQSLTLIATANQGSEATYESGFVIDKFPISRPNLTFSTLTVSNMSPEDSSIYLCSGGQLNTGAFFGQGTRLTVV.

Details on this clonotype: A read error is likely, as this CDR3 ends without the conserved phenylalanine or tryptophan. The V call is TRBV5-1, the J call TRBJ2-6; 9 bases agree with TRBD1. In germline, CDR1 is SGHRS, CDR2 YFSETQ. V shed 6 bases and J 2 bases; nucleotides not matched to a gene: 3. The CDR3 loop spans 15 amino acids. CDR3 protein: CASMRQGAGANVLTL. CDR3 bases: TGCGCCAGCATGAGACAGGGGGCTGGGGCCAACGTCCTGACTCTC.

This clonotype was found many times. The rearrangement joins TRBV4-1 to TRBJ1-2; 7 nucleotides align to TRBD1. There are 13 residues in the CDR3. Germline V gives CDR1 MGHRA, CDR2 YSYEKL. V was pared by 6 bases and J by 4 bases, with 5 bases of the junction left unmatched. In DNA, the CDR3 is TGCGCCAGCAGAACACCAGGGGGCTATGGCTACACCTTC. It codes for CASRTPGGYGYTF.

This clonotype showed up many times. The gene calls are TRBV7-2 and TRBJ2-2; TRBD2 matches 12 bases. Per the germline V gene, CDR1 is SGHTA and CDR2 is FQGNSA. J gave up 2 bases and V 5 bases, and 6 bases lay outside the gene matches. CDR3 size: 17 residues. CDR3 coding DNA: TGTGCCAGCAGCGGACGGACTAGCGGGGTCAACACCGGGGAGCTGTTTTTT. Translation gives CASSGRTSGVNTGELFF.